A selection of T cell receptor beta chains follows, all from one sample in a study of cytomegalovirus exposure and HLA in healthy donors. Assay used: immunoSEQ multiplex PCR; TCRdb lists only in-frame clones, some missing. The sample table sets out around 76,000 clones. The sequenced material came from PBMCs. These receptors came from a woman aged 55-69 years in good health and CMV-seronegative. Both conserved end residues are part of each CDR3. The D gene is left open where the match is weak.

CASQREGPGGELFF	TGTGCCAGTCAGCGGGAGGGCCCGGGCGGGGAGCTGTTTTTT	TRBV28	TRBJ2-2	TRBD2
CASSLLYRGYEQYF	TGTGCCAGCAGTTTACTCTACAGGGGCTACGAGCAGTACTTC	TRBV27	TRBJ2-7	TRBD1
CASSLPGVWPDTQYF	TGTGCCAGCAGCTTGCCGGGAGTGTGGCCAGATACGCAGTATTTT	TRBV7-2	TRBJ2-3	NA
CASSYPGTGGSTDTQYF	TGTGCCAGCAGTTACCCCGGGACAGGGGGGTCCACAGATACGCAGTATTTT	TRBV28	TRBJ2-3	TRBD1
CASTPESTYEQYF	TGTGCCAGCACTCCCGAGAGCACCTACGAGCAGTACTTC	TRBV2	TRBJ2-7	NA
CASSVGTPGLARLNEQFF	TGTGCCAGCAGCGTAGGTACACCGGGACTAGCGAGACTCAATGAGCAGTTCTTC	TRBV9	TRBJ2-1	TRBD2
CASRPDRGRDYGYTF	TGTGCCAGCAGACCCGACAGGGGGCGCGACTATGGCTACACCTTC	TRBV2	TRBJ1-2	TRBD1
CASSQVEEGTQYF	TGCGCCAGCAGCCAAGTAGAGGAGGGTACGCAGTATTTT	TRBV4-1	TRBJ2-3	NA
CASSPGPGQEDNTGELFF	TGTGCCAGCTCACCGGGCCCCGGACAGGAGGACAACACCGGGGAGCTGTTTTTT	TRBV18	TRBJ2-2	TRBD1
CASNPGTSGTDTQYF	TGTGCCAGCAATCCGGGGACTAGCGGTACAGATACGCAGTATTTT	TRBV6-5	TRBJ2-3	TRBD2
CAWSVMGGGANVLTF	TGTGCCTGGAGTGTAATGGGAGGTGGGGCCAACGTCCTGACTTTC	TRBV30	TRBJ2-6	NA
CASSLWGRAKSDTEAFF	TGTGCCAGCAGCTTATGGGGCAGGGCTAAGTCGGACACTGAAGCTTTCTTT	TRBV7-9	TRBJ1-1	NA
CASSPSQGYEQFF	TGTGCCAGCAGTCCGAGTCAGGGTTATGAGCAGTTCTTC	TRBV28	TRBJ2-1	NA
CASSLVAGVGETQYF	TGCGCCAGCAGCTTGGTAGCGGGAGTGGGAGAGACCCAGTACTTC	TRBV5-1	TRBJ2-5	TRBD2
CATSKAGDFYNEQFF	TGTGCCACCAGCAAAGCTGGCGACTTCTACAATGAGCAGTTCTTC	TRBV15	TRBJ2-1	NA
CASSLTTGVNTGELFF	TGTGCCAGCAGTTTAACGACAGGGGTGAACACCGGGGAGCTGTTTTTT	TRBV28	TRBJ2-2	TRBD1
CASSWTGRDQPQHF	TGTGCCAGCAGCTGGACAGGGCGTGATCAGCCCCAGCATTTT	TRBV7-9	TRBJ1-5	TRBD1
CASSPQEIGGAYEQYF	TGTGCCAGCAGTCCACAGGAAATCGGAGGGGCCTACGAGCAGTACTTC	TRBV2	TRBJ2-7	NA
CASSLLEGTGDTADTQYF	TGTGCCAGCAGTTTACTAGAAGGGACAGGGGATACGGCTGATACGCAGTATTTT	TRBV28	TRBJ2-3	TRBD1
CASSFPPHRRGSYEQYF	TGTGCCAGCAGCTTCCCGCCTCACCGGAGGGGATCTTACGAGCAGTACTTC	TRBV7-2	TRBJ2-7	NA
CSESRDRGYGYTF	TGCAGCGAATCTCGAGACAGGGGCTATGGCTACACCTTC	TRBV29-1	TRBJ1-2	TRBD1
CASSLGTSGGYNEQFF	TGTGCCAGCAGCTTAGGGACTAGCGGGGGGTACAATGAGCAGTTCTTC	TRBV11-3	TRBJ2-1	TRBD2
CASSLGSFSGNTIYF	TGTGCCAGCAGCTTAGGTTCCTTCTCTGGAAACACCATATATTTT	TRBV7-6	TRBJ1-3	NA
CASFTAGLAGSDTQYF	TGTGCCAGCTTCACCGCGGGACTAGCGGGAAGCGATACGCAGTATTTT	TRBV5-5	TRBJ2-3	TRBD2
CASSLAAPGTSGYNEQFF	TGTGCCAGCAGCCTTGCCGCTCCCGGGACTAGCGGGTACAATGAGCAGTTCTTC	TRBV4-2	TRBJ2-1	TRBD2
CASTAGAEAFF	TGTGCCAGCACAGCGGGGGCTGAAGCTTTCTTT	TRBV2	TRBJ1-1	NA
CSVAQGTKNIQYF	TGCAGCGTTGCGCAGGGCACCAAAAACATTCAGTACTTC	TRBV29-1	TRBJ2-4	NA
CASSPAGTGWLNEQFF	TGCGCCAGCAGCCCCGCCGGGACAGGGTGGCTTAATGAGCAGTTCTTC	TRBV5-1	TRBJ2-1	TRBD1
CASSRGQPPYEQYF	TGTGCCAGCAGTCGAGGACAGCCGCCCTACGAGCAGTACTTC	TRBV28	TRBJ2-7	NA
CASSLMEGNTQYF	TGTGCCAGCAGCTTAATGGAGGGGAATACGCAGTATTTT	TRBV11-3	TRBJ2-3	NA